What follows are 15 T cell receptor beta chains derived from one specimen sequenced in a study of T cell responses to AZD1222 COVID-19 vaccine. Assay: immunoSEQ multiplex PCR; the TCRdb copy retains only in-frame clones and omits some. The sample yields about 130,000 clones, 85% to 95% seen once. The sample was peripheral blood, taken on day 0 of AZD1222 vaccination. Receptor source: an adult in good health.

This clone was seen just once. The chain joins TRBV2 to TRBJ1-6, with TRBD1 identical over 10 bases. The CDR3 length is 15 residues. Germline CDR1 reads SNHLY; CDR2 reads FYNNEI. With 8 bases clipped from V and 17 bases from J, the junction kept 18 bases outside the gene matches. CDR3 DNA sequence: TGTGCCAGCCTAACCGACGGGACAGGGGAGGCTGAAGTCCACTTT. Amino acid sequence: CASLTDGTGEAEVHF.

The chain combines TRBV13 with TRBJ2-1; D possibly corresponds to TRBD2 (5 bases). V dropped 5 bases and J dropped 15 bases, with 17 bases sitting between them. This CDR3 is 12 amino acids long. CDR1 is PRHDT and CDR2 is FYEKMQ in the germline V gene (reference sequence). CDR3 sequence: CASSQKRESTFF. CDR3 coding DNA: TGTGCCAGCAGCCAAAAGAGGGAAAGTACGTTCTTC.

The V call is TRBV30, the J call TRBJ1-3; the match to TRBD1 covers 9 bases. Trimming at V came to 5 bases and at J to 7 bases, leaving 9 bases not matched to a gene. From germline, CDR1 is GTSNPN and CDR2 SVGIG (reference sequence). The CDR3 sequence is 14 residues long. CDR3 region: CAWDLGQGRNTIYF. As DNA, the CDR3 is TGTGCCTGGGACCTGGGACAGGGCCGCAACACCATATATTTT.

This rearrangement joins TRBV2 to TRBJ1-2; 7 nucleotides align to TRBD1. The ends lost 8 bases at V and 6 bases at J; junction bases unmatched: 6. The CDR3 is 12 amino acids. Germline V gene sequence: CDR1 SNHLY, CDR2 FYNNEI. The CDR3 bases are TGTGCCAGCGGGGACAGTTTGGATGGCTACACCTTC. This encodes CASGDSLDGYTF.

Concerning this clone itself: Other nucleotide sequences in the sample specify the same CDR3. V and J are TRBV30 and TRBJ2-7; maybe TRBD1 (6 bases). The germline CDR1 and CDR2 sequences are GTSNPN and SVGIG (reference sequence). Trimming left V 0 bases short and J 1 base short, with 7 bases between. The CDR3 loop spans 13 amino acids. The DNA for the CDR3 is TGTGCCTGGAGTGTAGGGGGATCCTACGAGCAGTACTTC. The encoded protein is CAWSVGGSYEQYF.

This sequence joins TRBV7-3 and TRBJ1-6, with D possibly matching TRBD1 (6 bases). Trimming stripped 0 bases from V and 7 bases from J, with 10 bases between. From germline, CDR1 is SGHTA and CDR2 FQGTGA. The CDR3 contains 15 residues. CDR3 protein: CASSLTVQGNSPLHF. The CDR3 region has the DNA TGTGCCAGCAGCTTAACGGTACAGGGCAATTCACCCCTCCACTTT.

V and J are TRBV7-8 and TRBJ1-5; possible D gene TRBD1, 5 bases. CDR3 length equals 14 residues. Trimming left V 5 bases short and J 5 bases short, with 13 bases between. The germline V gene has CDR1 SGHVS and CDR2 FQNEAQ. The CDR3 reads CASSRRDRDQPQHF. DNA of the CDR3: TGTGCCAGCAGCCGTCGGGACCGGGATCAGCCCCAGCATTTT.

The chain has TRBV7-9 and TRBJ2-7, with 7 nucleotides matching TRBD1. There are 12 residues in the CDR3. The J segment lost 4 bases and the V segment lost 7 bases, leaving 4 bases of the junction unmatched. Per the germline V gene, CDR1 is SEHNR and CDR2 is FQNEAQ (reference sequence). The DNA for the CDR3 is TGTGCCAGCAAGAAGACAGGGTACGAGCAGTACTTC. Translating it yields CASKKTGYEQYF.

This clone was observed once. This chain uses TRBV28 with TRBJ2-1; a possible D gene is TRBD2 (5 bases). The germline gives CDR1 MDHEN, CDR2 SYDVKM. The CDR3 is 19 amino acids. Trimming removed 7 bases at V and 6 bases at J, with 31 bases between. CDR3 DNA: TGTGCCAGCACCATGTCGTTCTATTTCGAGGGCCAAATTATCAATGAGCAGTTCTTC. Protein: CASTMSFYFEGQIINEQFF.

This chain connects TRBV3-1 (or the pseudogene TRBV3-2) to TRBJ2-2, with D possibly matching TRBD1 (6 bases). Deletions cut 6 bases from V and 9 bases from J, with 14 bases between. Germline values: CDR1 LGHDT, CDR2 YNNKEL (reference sequence). CDR3 length: 13 residues. CDR3 DNA sequence: TGTGCCAGCAGTGAACAGGGTGCCCGGGAGCTGTTTTTT. It encodes CASSEQGARELFF.

The rearrangement joins TRBV9 to TRBJ1-2; tentative D call: TRBD1 (6 bases). The CDR3 length is 15 residues. Germline CDR1 SGDLS, CDR2 YYNGEE. V was clipped by 4 bases and J by 4 bases, with 17 bases between them. The CDR3: CASSPPGGPSYGYTF. The CDR3 coding sequence is TGTGCCAGCAGCCCCCCCGGGGGCCCCTCCTATGGCTACACCTTC.

As concerns this clone: An end of the junction differs from the germline gene, which may be a read error. V gene TRBV7-7 combines with J gene TRBJ2-1; 9 bases line up with TRBD2. Germline V gives CDR1 SSHAT, CDR2 FNYEAQ (reference sequence). The CDR3 length is 15 residues. The CDR3 loop reads CASSLLAGVGSEQFF. The CDR3 DNA follows: TGTGCTAGCAGCCTATTAGCGGGAGTAGGTTCTGAGCAGTTCTTC.

The chain is built from TRBV19 and TRBJ1-1, with TRBD1 as a possible D gene (5 bases). The CDR3 is 13 amino acids. CDR1 is LNHDA, CDR2 SQIVND, per germline (reference sequence). The V and J ends lost 3 bases and 3 bases respectively, with 8 bases between them. As DNA, the CDR3 is TGTGCCAGTAGTATTCGGGGGGACACTGAAGCTTTCTTT. Amino acids: CASSIRGDTEAFF.

This clone showed up just a few times. The gene calls are TRBV2 and TRBJ2-7; D not certain. Germline loops: CDR1 SNHLY, CDR2 FYNNEI. The CDR3 consists of 11 residues. Trimming pared 4 bases from V and 2 bases from J, leaving 3 bases between. CDR3 in DNA: TGTGCCAGCAGTGCACCCTACGAGCAGTACTTC. Protein: CASSAPYEQYF. Variable domain in full (rest from reference TRBV2 and TRBJ2-7): EPEVTQTPSHQVTQMGQEVILRCVPISNHLYFYWYRQILGQKVEFLVSFYNNEISEKSEIFDDQFSVERPDGSNFTLKIRSTKLEDSAMYFCASSAPYEQYFGPGTRLTVT.

Concerning this clone itself: Other DNA sequences in the same sample also yield this CDR3. The chain couples TRBV2 to TRBJ2-7, with D possibly matching TRBD1 (5 bases). V was pared by 3 bases and J by 0 bases, with 9 bases between. The CDR3 totals 14 residues. Germline V CDR1 and CDR2: SNHLY, FYNNEI. The CDR3 DNA reads TGTGCCAGCAGTGAGCAGGGTCCCTCCTACGAGCAGTACTTC. It is translated as CASSEQGPSYEQYF.